This TCR beta chain was retrieved from a study of Graves' ophthalmopathy and Graves' hyperthyroidism. The wider study: Samples of peripheral blood were obtained at initial diagnosis, prior to treatment of any kind. Whole-study results and caveats: Most thyroid clonotypes with frequency above 0.001 were detected in blood too.

With respect to this clonotype: Its specificity is not known.

Hyperthyroidism counted as stable given no ophthalmopathy within 18 months of follow-up. The sequenced template was RNA, covering the TCR beta CDR3 region. Investigators did first-round RT-PCR with HTBI primers, then second-round multiplex PCR. TCRdb analysed the multiplex PCR reads with MiXCR anew, one entry per CDR3 protein. This table has hundreds of thousands of distinct CDR3 sequences, 22% appearing once. This TCR came from a woman under 30 with stable Graves' hyperthyroidism. Some clones in this sample may be carry-over from other donors' samples. The source material was peripheral blood.

This chain's CDR3 is CASGTGTRNQPQHF. CDR3 in DNA: TGTGCTAGTGGTACAGGGACAAGGAATCAGCCCCAGCATTTT. V and J are TRBV12-5 and TRBJ1-5, with a tentative D call TRBD1 (6 bases). From germline, CDR1 is LGHNT and CDR2 FRNRAP. The CDR3 spans 14 residues. Trimming shortened V by 5 bases and J by 4 bases, and 12 bases separated the two germline ends.